These 22 T cell receptor beta chains originate from one sample sequenced in a study of regulatory T cells in long-lasting Graves disease. The authors built TCR beta libraries using iRepertoire HTBI primers and Arm-PCR of CDR3 regions. Via MiXCR, TCRdb re-called the multiplex PCR reads, giving one row per CDR3 protein. Of 400,000 to 500,000 distinct CDR3 sequences in the sample, roughly 23% were seen once. This sample's time point: persistent/refractory GD, antithyroid drugs over 5 years with positive TRAb. Isolated PBMC RNA provided the starting material for the TCR library. This material consisted of peripheral blood mononuclear cells (PBMCs), taken when the disease was refractory, from a patient treated with antithyroid drugs. Source of these receptors: a female donor with Graves disease.

The V call is TRBV28, the J call TRBJ2-1; TRBD1 matches at 7 bases. Trimming at V came to 6 bases and at J to 2 bases, leaving 4 bases not matched to a gene. The CDR3 is 14 residues long. Looked up from germline, CDR1 is MDHEN and CDR2 is SYDVKM. The CDR3 nucleotides are TGTGCCAGCAGAATACAGGGGACCTACAATGAGCAGTTCTTC. Its translation is CASRIQGTYNEQFF.

The chain links TRBV5-1 to TRBJ2-5; D assignment may be TRBD1 or TRBD2 (5 bases each). The CDR3 loop spans 15 amino acids. Per germline, CDR1 SGHRS and CDR2 YFSETQ. V was clipped by 4 bases and J by 0 bases, with 13 bases between them. CDR3 amino acids: CASSGGRNNQETQYF. The CDR3, as DNA: TGCGCCAGCAGCGGGGGACGGAACAACCAAGAGACCCAGTACTTC.

This clonotype has only a few counts. CDR3 loop: CASSLVGTGEITDTQYF. CDR3 bases: TGTGCCAGCAGTTTGGTTGGGACAGGAGAAATCACAGATACGCAGTATTTT. The V call is TRBV12-3 or TRBV12-4, the J call TRBJ2-3; 8 positions agree with TRBD1. CDR3 length: 17 amino acids. The J segment lost 2 bases and the V segment lost 3 bases, leaving 10 bases of the junction unmatched.

At least ten counts were recorded for this clonotype. The CDR3 coding sequence is TGCAGTGCTAGAGATGGGGATAGCGGGAGCAACGAGCAGTACTTC. Its protein product is CSARDGDSGSNEQYF. V and J are TRBV20-1 and TRBJ2-7; 9 bases agree with TRBD2. The CDR3 length is 15 residues. The ends lost 0 bases at V and 5 bases at J; junction bases unmatched: 8. Germline V gene sequence: CDR1 DFQATT, CDR2 SNEGSKA (reference sequence).

This chain joins TRBV9 and TRBJ2-7; the match to TRBD2 covers 11 bases. Germline CDR1 and CDR2: SGDLS and YYNGEE. Trimming took 4 bases from V and 7 from J; bases not matched to a gene: 7. The CDR3 has 14 residues. The CDR3 region is CASSPRTSGPEQYF. The CDR3 DNA is TGTGCCAGCAGCCCACGGACTAGCGGGCCTGAGCAGTACTTC.

This clonotype has ten or more counts. The rearrangement links TRBV28 to TRBJ2-7, with unresolved D. CDR1 and CDR2 (germline): MDHEN, SYDVKM. V lost 3 bases and J lost 2, with 17 bases in between. The CDR3 contains 16 residues. CDR3 sequence reads: CASSFIGRQVTYEQYF. Here the CDR3 DNA reads TGTGCCAGCAGTTTTATCGGCAGGCAGGTTACCTACGAGCAGTACTTC.

This clonotype appeared many times. V is TRBV28 and J is TRBJ1-6; D gene uncertain. The V gene lost 3 bases and the J gene lost 13 bases, with 16 bases spanning the gap. The CDR3 has 14 residues. Germline CDR1 reads MDHEN; CDR2 reads SYDVKM. In DNA, the CDR3 is TGTGCCAGCAGTTTCGGGCCGGGGAATAGGCCCCTCCACTTT. Translation: CASSFGPGNRPLHF.

This clonotype was counted between two and nine times. The V call is TRBV6-2 or TRBV6-3, the J call TRBJ1-5; D gene ambiguous. Trimming removed 2 bases at V and 4 bases at J, with 9 bases between. Germline CDR1 and CDR2: MNHEY and SVGEGT. The CDR3 totals 14 residues. CDR3 DNA: TGTGCCAGCAGTTACGGCGGGCTAAATCAGCCCCAGCATTTT. Translation: CASSYGGLNQPQHF.

The V gene is TRBV28, the J gene TRBJ2-5, with 7 bases lining up with TRBD2. Near its end, the DNA agrees better with TRBJ2-1, so the J call may be wrong. There are 16 residues in the CDR3. Germline CDR1 is MDHEN and CDR2 is SYDVKM. The CDR3 sequence is CASSFPLGEGLHEQFF. CDR3 coding DNA: TGTGCCAGCAGTTTCCCGTTAGGGGAGGGCCTCCATGAGCAGTTCTTC.

This clonotype showed up many times. The gene calls are TRBV6-1 and TRBJ1-1, with TRBD1 as a possible D gene (5 bases). Trimming took off 5 bases at V and 1 base at J, with 11 bases between the two ends. The CDR3 contains 14 residues. In germline, CDR1 is MNHNS, CDR2 SASEGT. The CDR3 DNA reads as TGTGCCAGCAGTACGGACGGACAGAACACTGAAGCTTTCTTT. This sequence encodes CASSTDGQNTEAFF.

This clonotype came up many times. The V gene is TRBV29-1, the J gene TRBJ1-2; 10 nucleotides align to TRBD1. Germline lookup yields CDR1 SQVTM and CDR2 ANQGSEA. The CDR3 has 15 amino acids. With 4 bases clipped from V and 0 bases from J, the junction kept 5 bases outside the gene matches. This CDR3 reads CSVVDRGRANYGYTF. The CDR3 DNA sequence: TGCAGCGTTGTGGACAGGGGGAGGGCTAACTATGGCTACACCTTC.

This chain links TRBV3-1 with TRBJ2-7; D tentatively reads TRBD1 or TRBD2 (5 bases each). Trimming pared 4 bases from V and 6 bases from J, leaving 19 bases between. This CDR3 has 15 amino acids. Looked up from germline, CDR1 is LGHDT and CDR2 is YNNKEL (reference sequence). The CDR3 spells CASSPTGTDFREQYF. As DNA, the CDR3 is TGTGCCAGCAGCCCTACCGGGACGGACTTCCGCGAGCAGTACTTC.

This clonotype has ten or more counts. The rearrangement uses TRBV28 and TRBJ2-5; D gene unclear. V lost 6 bases and J 1 base, leaving 18 bases between the germline ends. Per germline, CDR1 MDHEN and CDR2 SYDVKM. CDR3 length equals 16 residues. The CDR3 is CASSVPSSAGQETQYF. The DNA for the CDR3 is TGTGCCAGCAGCGTGCCGTCTTCGGCAGGCCAAGAGACCCAGTACTTC.

This clonotype turned up a few times. This chain links TRBV29-1 with TRBJ2-7; 11 nucleotides align to TRBD2. The CDR3 covers 13 residues. V dropped 5 bases and J dropped 3; count of bases not matched to a gene: 3. From germline, CDR1 is SQVTM and CDR2 ANQGSEA. CDR3 residues: CSVRLAGYYEQYF. Written as DNA, the CDR3 is TGCAGCGTTAGACTAGCGGGATACTACGAGCAGTACTTC.

This clonotype was detected ten times or more. Germline is not matched at one junction end, which may reflect a read error. V gene TRBV27 combines with J gene TRBJ2-7; TRBD2 aligns across 10 bases. Germline V lookup: CDR1 MNHEY, CDR2 SMNVEV (reference sequence). The CDR3 is 13 residues long. The CDR3 sequence: CASSLAGAYEQYF. The CDR3 DNA reads as TGCGCCAGCAGCCTAGCGGGAGCTTACGAGCAGTACTTC.

This clonotype appeared many times. V is TRBV28 and J is TRBJ2-2, with TRBD2 identical over 15 bases. V lost 5 bases to trimming and J lost 5 bases; unmatched junction nucleotides: 9. The germline CDR1 and CDR2 sequences are MDHEN and SYDVKM. This CDR3 contains 18 residues. The CDR3 spells CASSPGLAGGPLTGELFF. In nucleotides, the CDR3 is TGTGCCAGCAGTCCTGGACTAGCGGGAGGGCCGTTGACCGGGGAGCTGTTTTTT.

This clonotype was counted a few times. The rearrangement uses TRBV6-1 and TRBJ1-5, with D possibly matching TRBD1 (5 bases). CDR3 length: 15 residues. V gave up 6 bases and J gave up 2 bases, with 14 bases separating them. The germline V gene encodes CDR1 MNHNS and CDR2 SASEGT. For the CDR3, the DNA is TGTGCCAGCAGCCCCCAAGGGGTGGGCAATCAGCCCCAGCATTTT. It translates to CASSPQGVGNQPQHF.

This clonotype was detected only a few times. The CDR3 spells CSARPGATNEKLFF. The CDR3 coding sequence is TGCAGTGCTAGACCGGGCGCAACTAATGAAAAACTGTTTTTT. V and J are TRBV20-1 and TRBJ1-4; unclear D gene. The CDR3 length is 14 residues. Trimming took 2 bases from V and 0 from J, leaving 7 bases between them. CDR1 is DFQATT and CDR2 is SNEGSKA in the germline V gene (reference sequence).

The J gene is TRBJ2-7, the V gene TRBV19; TRBD1 or TRBD2 may be the D gene (5 bases each). CDR1 LNHDA and CDR2 SQIVND come from the germline V gene (reference sequence). The length of the CDR3 is 12 residues. The ends were cut back, 9 bases at V and 4 bases at J, with 13 bases in the middle. CDR3 protein: CASGASFYEQYF. The CDR3 bases are TGTGCCAGCGGGGCATCTTTTTACGAGCAGTACTTC.

This clonotype has at least ten counts. J is TRBJ1-2 and V is TRBV6-1, with TRBD1 matching 7 bases. V trimming: 6 bases; J trimming: 7 bases; junction bases outside the gene matches: 14. Germline V lookup: CDR1 MNHNS, CDR2 SASEGT. The CDR3 is 15 residues long. CDR3 in DNA: TGTGCCAGCAGACAGAGACAGGGAACCTTGCCTGGCTACACCTTC. Its protein product is CASRQRQGTLPGYTF.

This clonotype has a count of ten or more. The chain is built from TRBV6-1 and TRBJ2-5; 8 bases are shared with TRBD2. The trim removed 9 bases at V and 0 bases at J, leaving 9 bases unmatched. Germline V gene lookup returns CDR1 MNHNS and CDR2 SASEGT. The CDR3 extends over 15 amino acids. CDR3 loop: CASKYTSGNQETQYF. The CDR3 nucleotides are TGTGCCAGTAAATACACTAGCGGAAACCAAGAGACCCAGTACTTC.

This clonotype came up a few times. This sequence joins TRBV20-1 and TRBJ2-7; 7 bases fit TRBD2. V lost 6 bases to trimming and J lost 4 bases; unmatched junction nucleotides: 9. This CDR3 comprises 13 residues. The germline V gene has CDR1 DFQATT and CDR2 SNEGSKA (reference sequence). The CDR3 DNA reads as TGCAGTGCACCCCGGGGCGGGAGTTACGAGCAGTACTTC. It translates to CSAPRGGSYEQYF.